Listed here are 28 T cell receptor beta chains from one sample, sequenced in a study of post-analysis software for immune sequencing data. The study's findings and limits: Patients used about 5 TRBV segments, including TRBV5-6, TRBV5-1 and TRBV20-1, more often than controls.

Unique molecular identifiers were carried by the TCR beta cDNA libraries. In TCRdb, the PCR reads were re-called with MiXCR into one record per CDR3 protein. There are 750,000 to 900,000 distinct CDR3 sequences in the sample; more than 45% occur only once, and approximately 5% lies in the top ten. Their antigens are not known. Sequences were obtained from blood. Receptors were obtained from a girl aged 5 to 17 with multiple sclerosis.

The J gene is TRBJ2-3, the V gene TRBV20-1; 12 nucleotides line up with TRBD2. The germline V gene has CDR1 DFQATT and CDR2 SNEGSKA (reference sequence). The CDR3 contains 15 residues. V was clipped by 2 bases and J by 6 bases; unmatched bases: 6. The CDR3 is CSARSSSGRADTQYF. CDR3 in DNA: TGCAGTGCTAGAAGTTCTAGCGGGAGGGCTGATACGCAGTATTTT.

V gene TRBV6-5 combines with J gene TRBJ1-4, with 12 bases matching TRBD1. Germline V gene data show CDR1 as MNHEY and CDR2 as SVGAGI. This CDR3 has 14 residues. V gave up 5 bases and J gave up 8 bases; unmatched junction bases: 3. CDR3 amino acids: CASSGDRGPEKLFF. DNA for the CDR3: TGTGCCAGCAGTGGGGACAGGGGGCCGGAAAAACTGTTTTTT.

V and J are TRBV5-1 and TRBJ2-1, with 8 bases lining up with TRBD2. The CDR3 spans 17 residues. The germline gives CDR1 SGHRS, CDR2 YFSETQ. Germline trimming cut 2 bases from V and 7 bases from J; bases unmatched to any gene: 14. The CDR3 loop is CASSFIPGTRAGNEQFF. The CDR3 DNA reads TGCGCCAGCAGCTTTATCCCCGGGACTAGGGCGGGGAATGAGCAGTTCTTC.

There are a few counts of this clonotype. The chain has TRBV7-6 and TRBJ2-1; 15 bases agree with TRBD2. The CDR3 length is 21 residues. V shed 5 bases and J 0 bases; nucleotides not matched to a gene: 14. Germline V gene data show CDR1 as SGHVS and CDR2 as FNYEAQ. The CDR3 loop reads CASSLVAGLAGGPSSYNEQFF. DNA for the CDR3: TGTGCCAGCAGCCTAGTAGCCGGACTAGCGGGAGGGCCGAGCTCCTACAATGAGCAGTTCTTC.

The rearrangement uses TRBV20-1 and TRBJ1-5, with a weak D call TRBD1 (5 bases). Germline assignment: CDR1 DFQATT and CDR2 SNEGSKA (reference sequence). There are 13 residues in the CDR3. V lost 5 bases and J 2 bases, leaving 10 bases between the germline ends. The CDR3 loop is CSAGGRGNQPQHF. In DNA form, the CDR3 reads TGCAGTGCTGGGGGGAGAGGCAATCAGCCCCAGCATTTT.

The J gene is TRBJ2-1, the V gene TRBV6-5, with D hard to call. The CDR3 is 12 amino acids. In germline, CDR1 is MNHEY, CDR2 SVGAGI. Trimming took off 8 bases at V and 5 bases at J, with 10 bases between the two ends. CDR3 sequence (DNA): TGTGCCAGCGGGGATTGGAACAATGAGCAGTTCTTC. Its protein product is CASGDWNNEQFF.

The CDR3 DNA reads TGTGCCAGCAGCTTGCCGGGACTAGCGGGGCGACAAGAGGGCCAGTACTTC. It yields the protein CASSLPGLAGRQEGQYF. This chain connects TRBV7-9 to TRBJ2-5; 13 bases map to TRBD2. The CDR3 consists of 17 residues. Germline CDR1 is SEHNR and CDR2 is FQNEAQ (reference sequence). V shed 3 bases and J 10 bases; nucleotides not matched to a gene: 14.

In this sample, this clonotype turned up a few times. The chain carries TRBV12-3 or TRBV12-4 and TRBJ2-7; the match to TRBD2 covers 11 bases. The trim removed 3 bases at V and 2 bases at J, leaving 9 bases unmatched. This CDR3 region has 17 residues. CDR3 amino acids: CASSFELAGVSPYEQYF. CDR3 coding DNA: TGTGCCAGCAGTTTCGAACTAGCGGGAGTGTCCCCCTACGAGCAGTACTTC.

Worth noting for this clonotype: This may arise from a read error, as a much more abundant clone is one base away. CDR3 loop: CRASRGGSYEQYF. The CDR3 nucleotides are TGCAGGGCGTCCAGGGGGGGCTCCTACGAGCAGTACTTC. This sequence joins TRBV20-1 and TRBJ2-7, with D possibly being TRBD1 or TRBD2 (7 bases each). The CDR3 loop spans 13 amino acids. The V gene's germline CDR1 is DFQATT and CDR2 SNEGSKA (reference sequence).

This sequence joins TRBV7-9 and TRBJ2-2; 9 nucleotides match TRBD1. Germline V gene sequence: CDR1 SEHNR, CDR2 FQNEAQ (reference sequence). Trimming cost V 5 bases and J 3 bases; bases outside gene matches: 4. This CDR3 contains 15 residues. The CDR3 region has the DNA TGTGCCAGCAGCGCCCGGGACAGGGACACCGGGGAGCTGTTTTTT. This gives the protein CASSARDRDTGELFF.

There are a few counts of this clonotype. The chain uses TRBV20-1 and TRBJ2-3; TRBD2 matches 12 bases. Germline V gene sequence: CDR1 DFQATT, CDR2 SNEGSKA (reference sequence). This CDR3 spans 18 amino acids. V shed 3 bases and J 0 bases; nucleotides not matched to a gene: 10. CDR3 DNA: TGCAGTGCTAGTAGGCTAGCGGGAGGGCGGTCCAGCACAGATACGCAGTATTTT. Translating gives CSASRLAGGRSSTDTQYF.

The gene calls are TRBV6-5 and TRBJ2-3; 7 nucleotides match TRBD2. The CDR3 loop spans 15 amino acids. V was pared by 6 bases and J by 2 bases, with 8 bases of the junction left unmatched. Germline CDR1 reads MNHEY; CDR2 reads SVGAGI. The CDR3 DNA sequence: TGTGCCAGCAGGCGACGAGCGGGGTCCACAGATACGCAGTATTTT. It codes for CASRRRAGSTDTQYF.

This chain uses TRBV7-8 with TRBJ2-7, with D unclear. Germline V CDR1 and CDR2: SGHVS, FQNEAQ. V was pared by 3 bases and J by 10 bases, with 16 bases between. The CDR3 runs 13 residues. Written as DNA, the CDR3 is TGTGCCAGCAGCTTTCGGCAGCAAGAGATCCAGTACTTC. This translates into CASSFRQQEIQYF.

The CDR3 DNA follows: TGCAGTGCTGGACAGGGTCCGGTCTACGAGCAGTACTTC. This translates into CSAGQGPVYEQYF. This sequence joins TRBV20-1 and TRBJ2-7, with TRBD1 matching over 8 bases. Germline V lookup: CDR1 DFQATT, CDR2 SNEGSKA (reference sequence). V was pared by 5 bases and J by 3 bases, with 6 bases of the junction left unmatched. The CDR3 has 13 residues.

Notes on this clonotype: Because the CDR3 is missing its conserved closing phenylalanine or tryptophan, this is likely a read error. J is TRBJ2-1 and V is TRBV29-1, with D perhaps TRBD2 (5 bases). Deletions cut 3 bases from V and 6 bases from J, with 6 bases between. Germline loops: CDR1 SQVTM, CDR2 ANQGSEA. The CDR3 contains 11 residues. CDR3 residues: CSVETINEQFC. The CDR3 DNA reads TGCAGCGTTGAGACTATCAATGAGCAGTTCTGC.

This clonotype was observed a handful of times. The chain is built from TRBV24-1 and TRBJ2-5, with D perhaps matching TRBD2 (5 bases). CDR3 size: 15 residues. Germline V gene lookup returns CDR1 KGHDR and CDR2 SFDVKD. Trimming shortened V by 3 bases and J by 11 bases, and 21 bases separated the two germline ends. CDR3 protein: CATSDRDSGVDEQYF. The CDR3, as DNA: TGTGCCACCAGTGATCGAGACTCCGGGGTGGATGAGCAGTACTTC.

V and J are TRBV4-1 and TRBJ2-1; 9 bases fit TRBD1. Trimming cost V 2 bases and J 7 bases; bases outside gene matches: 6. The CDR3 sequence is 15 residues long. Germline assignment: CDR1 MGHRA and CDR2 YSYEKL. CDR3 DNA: TGCGCCAGCAGCCAACCCGGGACAGGGACTAATGAGCAGTTCTTC. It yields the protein CASSQPGTGTNEQFF.

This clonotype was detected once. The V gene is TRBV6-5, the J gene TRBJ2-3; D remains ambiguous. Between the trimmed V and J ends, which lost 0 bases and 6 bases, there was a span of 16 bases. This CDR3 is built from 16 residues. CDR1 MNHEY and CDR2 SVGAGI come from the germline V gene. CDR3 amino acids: CASSYSSSFYADTQYF. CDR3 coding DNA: TGTGCCAGCAGTTACTCAAGCAGTTTCTACGCTGATACGCAGTATTTT.

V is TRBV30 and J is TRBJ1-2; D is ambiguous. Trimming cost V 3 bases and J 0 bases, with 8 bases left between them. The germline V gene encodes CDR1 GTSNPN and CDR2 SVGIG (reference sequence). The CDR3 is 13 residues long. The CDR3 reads CAWSEGTNYGYTF. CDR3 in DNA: TGTGCCTGGAGCGAGGGAACTAACTATGGCTACACCTTC.

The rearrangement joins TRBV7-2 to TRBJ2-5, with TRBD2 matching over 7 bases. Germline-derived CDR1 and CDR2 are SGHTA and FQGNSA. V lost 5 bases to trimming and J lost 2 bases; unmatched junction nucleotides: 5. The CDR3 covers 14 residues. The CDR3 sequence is CASSISGRQETQYF. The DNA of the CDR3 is TGTGCCAGCAGCATTAGCGGGCGACAAGAGACCCAGTACTTC.

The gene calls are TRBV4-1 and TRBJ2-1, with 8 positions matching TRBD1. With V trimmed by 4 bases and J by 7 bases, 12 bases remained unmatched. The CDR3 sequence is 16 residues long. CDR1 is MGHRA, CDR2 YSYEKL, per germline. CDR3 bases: TGCGCCAGCAGCCCGTCAGGACAGGGAGAAAAGAATGAGCAGTTCTTC. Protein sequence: CASSPSGQGEKNEQFF.

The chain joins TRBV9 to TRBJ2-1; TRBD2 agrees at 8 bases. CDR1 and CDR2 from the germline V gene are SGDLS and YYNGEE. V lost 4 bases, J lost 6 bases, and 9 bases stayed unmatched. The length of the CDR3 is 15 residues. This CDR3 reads CASSPQPGGSNEQFF. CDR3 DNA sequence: TGTGCCAGCAGCCCCCAGCCGGGGGGGAGCAATGAGCAGTTCTTC.

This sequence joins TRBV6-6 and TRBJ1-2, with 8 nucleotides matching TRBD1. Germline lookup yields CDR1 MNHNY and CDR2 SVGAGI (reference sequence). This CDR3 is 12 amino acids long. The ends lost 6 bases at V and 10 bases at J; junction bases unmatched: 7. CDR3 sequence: CASRVGQGAYTF. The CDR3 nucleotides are TGTGCCAGCAGAGTCGGACAGGGTGCCTACACCTTC.

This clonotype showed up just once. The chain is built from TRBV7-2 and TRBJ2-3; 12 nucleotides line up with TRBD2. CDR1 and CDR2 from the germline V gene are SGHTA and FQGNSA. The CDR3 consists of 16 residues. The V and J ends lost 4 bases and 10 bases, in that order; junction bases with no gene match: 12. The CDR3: CASSSRLAGARESQYF. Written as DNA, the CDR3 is TGTGCCAGCAGCTCGAGACTAGCGGGAGCCCGCGAGTCGCAGTATTTT.

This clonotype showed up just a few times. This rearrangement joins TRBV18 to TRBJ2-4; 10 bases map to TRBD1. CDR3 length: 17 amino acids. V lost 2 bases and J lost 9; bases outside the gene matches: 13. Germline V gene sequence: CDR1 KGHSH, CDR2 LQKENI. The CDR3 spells CASSPGTGASTGGIQYF. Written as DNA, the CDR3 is TGTGCCAGCTCACCAGGGACAGGGGCTTCGACCGGGGGCATTCAGTACTTC. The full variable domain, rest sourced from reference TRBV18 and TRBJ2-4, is NAGVMQNPRHLVRRRGQEARLRCSPMKGHSHVYWYRQLPEEGLKFMVYLQKENIIDESGMPKERFSAEFPKEGPSILRIQQVVRGDSAAYFCASSPGTGASTGGIQYFGAGTRLSVL.

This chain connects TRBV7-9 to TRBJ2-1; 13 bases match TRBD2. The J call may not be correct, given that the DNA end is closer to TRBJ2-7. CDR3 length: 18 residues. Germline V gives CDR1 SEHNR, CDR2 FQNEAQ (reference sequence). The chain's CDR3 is CASSGGLAGASSYNEQYF. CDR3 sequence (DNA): TGTGCCAGCAGCGGCGGACTAGCGGGGGCCAGCTCCTACAATGAGCAGTACTTC.

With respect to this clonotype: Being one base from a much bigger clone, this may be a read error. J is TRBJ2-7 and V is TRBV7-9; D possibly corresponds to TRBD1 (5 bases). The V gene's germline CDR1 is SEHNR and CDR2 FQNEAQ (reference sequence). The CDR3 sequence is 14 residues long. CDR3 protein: CASSLAQGSYKQYF. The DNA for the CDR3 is TGTGCCAGCAGCTTAGCGCAGGGCTCCTACAAGCAGTACTTC.

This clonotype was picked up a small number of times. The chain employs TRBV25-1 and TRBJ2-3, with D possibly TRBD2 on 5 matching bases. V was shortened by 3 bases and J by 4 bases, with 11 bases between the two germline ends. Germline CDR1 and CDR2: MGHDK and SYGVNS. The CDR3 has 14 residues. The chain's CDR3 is CASSEASSADTQYF. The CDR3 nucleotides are TGTGCCAGCAGTGAGGCTAGCTCGGCAGATACGCAGTATTTT.